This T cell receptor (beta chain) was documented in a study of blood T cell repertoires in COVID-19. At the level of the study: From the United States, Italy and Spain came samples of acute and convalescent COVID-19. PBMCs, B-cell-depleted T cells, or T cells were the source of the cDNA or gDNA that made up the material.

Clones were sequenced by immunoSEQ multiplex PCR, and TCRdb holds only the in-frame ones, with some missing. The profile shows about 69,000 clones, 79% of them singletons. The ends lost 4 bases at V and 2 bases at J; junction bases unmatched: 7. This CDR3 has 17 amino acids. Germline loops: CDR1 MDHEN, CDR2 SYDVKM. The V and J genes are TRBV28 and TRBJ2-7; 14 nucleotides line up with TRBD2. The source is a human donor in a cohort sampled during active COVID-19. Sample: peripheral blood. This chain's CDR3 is CASSSTSGRVPPYEQYF. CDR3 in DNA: TGTGCCAGCAGTTCGACTAGCGGGAGGGTCCCCCCCTACGAGCAGTACTTC.